This T cell receptor beta chain was observed in a study of cytomegalovirus exposure and HLA in healthy donors (dated by TCRdb to the late 2010s). General notes on the study: An earlier analysis of approximately 640 of the donors reported 250 to 300 Gb of sequence data and roughly 100 million unique TCR beta sequences from 150 million to 200 million T cells. Approximately 300 gigabases of sequencing data and around 80 million unique TCR sequences made up an early release that covered under 750 HLA-typed donors. The genetic ancestry cluster associated with self-reported Caucasian donors included 81% of the 300 to 450 genotyped donors. The aim of the study was to test whether cataloging public T cell receptors could identify signatures of past pathogen exposure. The study profiled the T cell repertoires of 500 to 800 subjects by immunosequencing and related them to cytomegalovirus serostatus. In addition to the first cohort of 666 subjects, a separate validation cohort of around 110 different subjects was used. To predict cytomegalovirus infection status, the study brought together high-throughput TCR immunosequencing, statistical association of individual TCRs with disease status, and machine learning. A later analysis re-examined previously published TCR beta repertoires from 600 to 700 donors and added high-resolution HLA genotyping to investigate patterns of TCR occurrence. Rather than drawing on any new phenotypic data, the later analysis identified candidate immune exposures from TCR beta sequences and the way those sequences occurred across donors. An earlier analysis of 587 of the donors applied high-throughput TCR beta sequencing to assess whether each TCR beta V gene segment acted as functional or pseudogenic. Donor age, sex, ethnicity and CMV serostatus were compiled alongside the repertoire data. In a later genetic analysis, genome-wide SNP genotypes for about 55% of the roughly 700 donors were used, and that subset was treated as a discovery cohort. Every repertoire in the discovery cohort had been generated on one and the same sequencing platform. Both class I and class II loci were covered by HLA typing, at four-digit resolution. The number of typed donors differed by locus: about 620-640 for A, B, C, DRB1 and DQB1; roughly 510 for DQA1; 606 for DPA1; and roughly 450 for DPB1. A handful of DR-DQ haplotypes were handled as single units for association and clustering because linkage in the cohort was strong. Among a few hundred genotyped donors of the cohort, an average of approximately 240,000 unique TCR beta nucleotide sequences were sequenced per donor, approximately 20% of them non-productive.

Summary of the overall study and its limitations: An earlier analysis of several hundred of the donors showed that most TCR beta V segments appeared in productive rearrangements either about 87% or about 30% of the time, which broadly matched IMGT annotations. The only immune exposure information available for the cohort was CMV serostatus. The classifier was reported to diagnose cytomegalovirus status with high specificity and sensitivity in both the original and validation cohorts. In the study, approximately 160 TCR beta chains were listed as associated with cytomegalovirus. A later analysis found that most CMV-associated TCR beta chains appeared HLA-restricted, with HLA associations seemingly driven largely by CMV exposure. In a later analysis, HLA-associated TCR beta chains were found to be more clonally expanded and to have lower generation probabilities than equally common non-associated chains. In vitro tests confirmed that a few of the cytomegalovirus-associated TCR beta chains recognize cytomegalovirus antigens. Correlated functional status among segregating V segments might be attributable to linkage disequilibrium, but an unknown experimental factor could not be ruled out. According to the authors, the approach could potentially be generalized to other disease states and immunological phenotypes. Because counts were too low, 15 to 20 rarely observed V segments, including chromosome 9 orphons, were excluded from the earlier analysis of 587 of the donors. A further reported finding was that TCR beta sequences accurately predicted the HLA-A and HLA-B alleles for most subjects in the first cohort. According to a later genetic analysis, donors in an Asian-associated ancestry cluster had fewer N-insertions in productive TCRs than the roughly 700-donor mean. A cluster of highly shared sequence variants was judged likely to represent a technical artifact of the sequencing pipeline. Because HLA typing was missing for some donors at each locus, association tests included only the typed subset. An association between a missense DCLRE1C variant and V-gene and J-gene trimming of TCR beta chains was found in a later genetic analysis and replicated in an independent cohort. Most TCR sequences were observed very rarely across donors, whereas some public TCRs were present in many individuals. Only TCR beta chains were sequenced in this cohort, and the absence of alpha or paired-chain data limited detectable features. Some IMGT-functional V segments, including TRBV6-2 and TRBV6-3, could not be distinguished by the 87-base-pair reads and were therefore excluded. Presence/absence analyses assumed roughly uniform sequencing depth across donors, an assumption that may not hold. A later analysis reported that several top co-occurrence clusters appeared linked to parvovirus B19, influenza, CMV and Epstein-Barr virus. At a false discovery rate of 0.05, a later analysis linked some 18,000 TCR beta sequences to specific HLA alleles. Assigning TCR associations to individual alleles was difficult when HLA alleles, especially DR and DQ, strongly co-occurred. A later analysis found that TCR association rates varied across HLA loci, with DRB1 alleles showing the most associated TCRs and HLA-C alleles the fewest.

V was cut back by 10 bases and J by 1 base, leaving a gap of 13 bases between them. CDR3 length: 13 amino acids, cysteine to phenylalanine. CDR3 DNA only is kept here, 39 bases in frame from base 1. The germline V gene specifies ENHRY as CDR1 and SYGVKD as CDR2. Turning to this clone: Its antigen has not been determined. No much larger clone is present one base from it, and per-base qualities are unavailable.

The cohort was made up of approximately 670 healthy bone marrow donors. Cohort members were all nominally healthy when sampled, although unrecorded immune exposures were likely present. The donor tested CMV seropositive and was one of the 289 seropositive cohort members. A peripheral blood sample was provided by each donor, and peripheral blood mononuclear cells were used for TCR beta sequencing. The Qiagen DNeasy Blood Extraction Kit was used to extract genomic DNA from the blood cell samples. The library was built by means of the immunoSEQ multiplex PCR assay. For the multiplex PCR, a mixture combining 60 forward primers for TCR Vbeta segments and 13 reverse primers for TCR Jbeta segments was used. A multiplex PCR assay on genomic DNA amplified the CDR3 region of rearranged TCR beta genes. On the Illumina HiSeq System, the amplified TCR beta libraries were sequenced as 87-base-pair reads. Per the authors' processing: A later analysis tallied roughly 76 million unique TCR beta chains across the 550 to 850 repertoires, and roughly 11 million of those chains were shared by two or more donors. Raw reads were error-corrected and collapsed into unique sequences by a nearest-neighbor algorithm in which closely related sequences were merged to remove PCR and sequencing errors. Alignment of CDR3 sequences to IMGT reference sequences was used to assign V, D and J gene segments. For a sequence to be retained, a match of at least six nucleotides was required to both a V gene segment and a J gene segment. A rearrangement counted as productive if the CDR3 had no stop codons and remained in frame with V and J, and every other rearrangement counted as non-productive. CDR3 was defined by IMGT convention, running from the second conserved V-encoded cysteine to the conserved J-encoded phenylalanine. In an earlier analysis of roughly 610 of the donors, sequences lacking an unambiguous match to a single V gene segment were excluded. In an earlier analysis of approximately 560 of the donors, a V segment was called functional when productive rearrangements were above 56.7%, and segregating when the standard deviation between donors exceeded 5%. A statistical classification framework was built for diagnosing cytomegalovirus status from the catalog of TCR beta chain sequences. In a later analysis, TCR nucleotide sequences were compared against IMGT/GENE-DB human TR gene sequences so that V and J genes could be assigned. The TCRdist pipeline was used in a later analysis to assign CDR3 sequences and most-parsimonious VDJ recombination scenarios. In a later analysis, each TCR beta chain was defined by its CDR3 amino acid sequence together with its V-gene family, and reads without a unique V-gene family were excluded. To address suspected cross-contamination and a sequencing artifact, a later analysis removed over 500 highly shared, low-generation-probability nucleotide sequences. For each public chain, a later analysis derived a clonal expansion index from normalized ranks of inferred template counts within each repertoire. A later analysis computed generation probabilities with a VDJ recombination model fitted to out-of-frame rearrangements, and checked the results against IGoR. In a later analysis, TCR-TCR, TCR-HLA and TCR-CMV co-occurrence was scored with hypergeometric tests, and a repertoire-size bias correction was applied to TCR pairs. A later analysis estimated false discovery rates by permuting HLA or CMV assignments 20 times. A later analysis grouped co-occurring TCRs with DBSCAN, adding TCRdist sequence similarity when clustering within HLA-allele-positive subsets. Repertoires with fewer than 30,000 or more than 120,000 public chains, plus five repertoires with anomalous nucleotide sharing, were excluded from co-occurrence clustering. Held by TCRdb, this immuneACCESS table contains in-frame sequences only and omits some clones. Under half of the omission traces to an unresolved V gene where checked; the cause of the rest is unknown. V and J calls and clone size come straight from that table; D and trimming were deduced from the DNA. The sample yields around 69,000 clones; approximately 63% were counted once. The ten largest clonotypes hold nearly 10% of the sample.

This TCR derives from a woman aged 45-65 years in good health and CMV-seropositive. Sequenced: PBMCs. The rearranged segments are TRBV10-3 and TRBJ1-1; D gene: possibly TRBD1, on 6 matching bases. The encoded CDR3 is CATGGAGNTEAFF. The DNA reads as follows: TGTGCCACGGGGGGCGCGGGGAACACTGAAGCTTTCTTT.